This T cell receptor beta chain was sequenced for a study of control samples from healthy donors and cancer patients. On this clone: This specimen includes other DNA sequences encoding the same CDR3.

This CDR3 comprises 13 residues. The germline V gene encodes CDR1 SGHDT and CDR2 YYEEEE. The germline V and J ends were trimmed by 0 bases and 3 bases, with 7 bases remaining between them. Sequencing used immunoSEQ multiplex PCR; TCRdb keeps in-frame clones, though not all of them. The top ten clones hold approximately 0.7% of a sample with about 150,000 clones, roughly nine tenths of them seen once. Sequencing input: blood. The chain has TRBV5-6 and TRBJ2-7; D might be TRBD1 (5 bases). The TCR sequence derives from a woman in her twenties or thirties in good health. CDR3 residues: CASSLVDSYEQYF. CDR3 nucleotide sequence: TGTGCCAGCAGCTTGGTCGACAGCTACGAGCAGTACTTC.